What follows are 15 T cell receptor beta chains derived from one specimen sequenced in a study of cytomegalovirus exposure and HLA in healthy donors. Amplification used 60 Vbeta primers and 13 Jbeta primers. This table comes from immunoSEQ multiplex PCR, and its TCRdb copy is limited to in-frame clones, with some not included. Among hundreds of thousands of clones listed, 82% were seen once. The source material was PBMCs. The receptors here all came from a middle-aged man in good health and CMV-seropositive.

This clone was recorded a few times. The chain links TRBV6-6 to TRBJ2-2; 7 positions match TRBD2. The CDR3 runs to 15 residues. The V gene's germline CDR1 is MNHNY and CDR2 SVGAGI (reference sequence). V shed 1 base and J 5 bases; nucleotides not matched to a gene: 4. The CDR3 nucleotides are TGTGCCAGCAGTTACTGGGGAGGGAGTACCGGGGAGCTGTTTTTT. Translated: CASSYWGGSTGELFF.

This chain links TRBV30 with TRBJ2-1; D gene uncertain. CDR1 is GTSNPN and CDR2 is SVGIG in the germline V gene (reference sequence). The CDR3 length is 14 residues. The germline V and J ends were trimmed by 0 bases and 3 bases, with 9 bases remaining between them. The CDR3 sequence is CAWSVSSFYNEQFF. The DNA of the CDR3 is TGTGCCTGGAGTGTATCGAGCTTCTACAATGAGCAGTTCTTC.

This chain connects TRBV9 to TRBJ2-2; D perhaps matches TRBD2 (6 bases). With 0 bases removed from V and 6 bases from J, the gap between germline ends came to 9 bases. The CDR3 covers 14 residues. Germline CDR1 SGDLS, CDR2 YYNGEE. The CDR3 nucleotides read TGTGCCAGCAGCGTAGCTGCGGGGCCCGGGGAGCTGTTTTTT. This sequence encodes CASSVAAGPGELFF.

In this sample, this clone turned up once. This chain links TRBV7-2 with TRBJ2-1; TRBD1 aligns across 7 bases. The CDR3 runs 15 residues. After removal of 2 bases from V and 7 bases from J, the junction contained 8 bases not matched to a gene. CDR1 is SGHTA and CDR2 is FQGNSA in the germline V gene. DNA for the CDR3: TGTGCCAGCAGCTTATTCAGGGGGAGTTGGAATGAGCAGTTCTTC. Its translation: CASSLFRGSWNEQFF.

The chain joins TRBV7-6 to TRBJ2-2, with TRBD2 matching 9 bases. V lost 4 bases, J lost 7 bases, and 7 bases stayed unmatched. Germline CDR1 and CDR2: SGHVS and FNYEAQ. The CDR3 is 15 residues long. CDR3 loop: CASSSLSGRSGELFF. The CDR3, as DNA: TGTGCCAGCAGCTCCCTAAGCGGGAGGAGCGGGGAGCTGTTTTTT.

The chain employs TRBV20-1 and TRBJ2-3, with no clear D. CDR1 and CDR2 from the germline V gene are DFQATT and SNEGSKA (reference sequence). The V and J ends lost 4 bases and 6 bases respectively, with 8 bases between them. There are 11 residues in the CDR3. DNA for the CDR3: TGCAGTGCTACCACCGGGGATACGCAGTATTTT. It is translated as CSATTGDTQYF.

The rearrangement joins TRBV5-1 to TRBJ2-2; 7 bases align to TRBD1. From germline, CDR1 is SGHRS and CDR2 YFSETQ. V shed 4 bases, J shed 4 bases, and the junction held 13 bases outside the gene matches. This CDR3 has 17 residues. In nucleotides, the CDR3 is TGCGCCAGCAGCATCAGGGGACAGAGTACGGGCACCGGGGAGCTGTTTTTT. Its protein product is CASSIRGQSTGTGELFF.

CDR3 amino acids: CASSLSSHYGYTF. For the CDR3, the DNA is TGTGCCAGCAGTCTTAGTTCTCACTATGGCTACACCTTC. This sequence joins TRBV11-2 and TRBJ1-2; no clear D. With 6 bases removed from V and 3 bases from J, the gap between germline ends came to 11 bases. Germline assignment: CDR1 SGHAT and CDR2 FQNNGV. The CDR3 sequence is 13 residues long.

The CDR3 sequence: CASSVVLAGRETQYF. DNA for the CDR3: TGTGCCAGCAGCGTAGTGCTAGCGGGAAGGGAGACCCAGTACTTC. The chain is built from TRBV9 and TRBJ2-5; TRBD2 agrees at 9 bases. V lost 0 bases, J lost 5 bases, and 5 bases stayed unmatched. The germline V gene has CDR1 SGDLS and CDR2 YYNGEE. The CDR3 has 15 amino acids.

The chain couples TRBV14 to TRBJ2-2; a possible D gene is TRBD1 (5 bases). CDR3 size: 15 residues. V shed 4 bases and J shed 4 bases, with 13 bases lying between them. CDR1 SGHDN and CDR2 FVKESK come from the germline V gene. Here the CDR3 DNA reads TGTGCCAGCAGCCGAACAGGACGTGGCACCGGGGAGCTGTTTTTT. Translation gives CASSRTGRGTGELFF. Full variable domain (remainder filled in from reference TRBV14 and TRBJ2-2): EAGVTQFPSHSVIEKGQTVTLRCDPISGHDNLYWYRRVMGKEIKFLLHFVKESKQDESGMPNNRFLAERTGGTYSTLKVQPAELEDSGVYFCASSRTGRGTGELFFGEGSRLTVL.

V and J are TRBV19 and TRBJ2-7, with 7 bases identical to TRBD2. The CDR3 length is 14 residues. Per germline, CDR1 LNHDA and CDR2 SQIVND (reference sequence). The ends lost 3 bases at V and 3 bases at J; junction bases unmatched: 5. This CDR3 is CASSMSGRGYEQYV. In nucleotides, the CDR3 is TGTGCCAGTAGTATGAGTGGGAGGGGCTACGAGCAGTACGTC.

In nucleotides, the CDR3 is TGTGCCAGCAGTTACTTGGGACACCCTGAAGCTTTCTTT. It is translated as CASSYLGHPEAFF. This chain connects TRBV6-5 to TRBJ1-1; D is perhaps TRBD1 (6 bases). The V gene lost 1 base and the J gene lost 6 bases, with 9 bases spanning the gap. The CDR3 covers 13 residues. Germline CDR1 and CDR2: MNHEY and SVGAGI.

The V call is TRBV7-3, the J call TRBJ2-5; D possibly corresponds to TRBD2 (6 bases). Germline V gene data show CDR1 as SGHTA and CDR2 as FQGTGA. Trimming removed 5 bases at V and 5 bases at J, with 15 bases between. The CDR3 runs to 14 residues. The CDR3 loop reads CASSPRAGRETQYF. The CDR3 DNA reads as TGTGCCAGCAGCCCCAGGGCGGGACGGGAGACCCAGTACTTC.

The chain uses TRBV10-2 and TRBJ1-1, with 7 bases lining up with TRBD1. Germline V lookup: CDR1 WSHSY, CDR2 SAAADI. This CDR3 comprises 13 residues. Trimming cost V 8 bases and J 2 bases; bases outside gene matches: 5. This CDR3 is CASLDRANTEAFF. The CDR3 DNA is TGCGCCAGCCTCGACAGGGCCAACACTGAAGCTTTCTTT.

The chain is built from TRBV9 and TRBJ2-7, with 9 bases fitting TRBD1. CDR3 length equals 16 residues. Per germline, CDR1 SGDLS and CDR2 YYNGEE. V trimming: 3 bases; J trimming: 6 bases; junction bases outside the gene matches: 13. The DNA for the CDR3 is TGTGCCAGCAGCGCCACCTCCGGGACAGGGAAGCCCGAGCAGTACTTC. It translates to CASSATSGTGKPEQYF.